One sample yielded the 22 T cell receptor beta chains listed below, sequenced in a study of T-cell reconstitution after alpha-beta-depleted transplantation in children. Molecular barcoding with unique molecular identifiers was used for the TCRbeta library. MiXCR, run by TCRdb on the PCR reads, gives a single entry per CDR3 protein. Here the sample spans 670,000 or so distinct CDR3 sequences, about 12% being singletons. Sequencing was performed on PBMCs, taken before TCRalphabeta/CD19-depleted stem cell transplant. The receptor source for this set is a girl aged 2 to 10 with congenital amegakaryocytic thrombocytopenia, due to receive a stem cell transplant.

The gene calls are TRBV19 and TRBJ2-3; tentative D call: TRBD2 (5 bases). The CDR3 sequence is 14 residues long. Germline CDR1 is LNHDA and CDR2 is SQIVND (reference sequence). V was shortened by 3 bases and J by 2 bases, with 9 bases between the two germline ends. CDR3 bases: TGTGCCAGTAGTATCTTCGGGGACACAGATACGCAGTATTTT. This sequence encodes CASSIFGDTDTQYF.

With respect to this clonotype: A read error is possible here, since a much larger clone lies one base away. The gene calls are TRBV5-1 and TRBJ2-7; 8 bases fit TRBD1. Germline CDR1 reads SGHRS; CDR2 reads YFSETQ. CDR3 length: 15 residues. CDR3 nucleotides: TGCGCCAGCAGCGGGGGACAGGCGCCCCCCTACGAGCAGTCCTTC. Its protein is CASSGGQAPPYEQSF.

A note on this clonotype: A single base separates this from a much larger clone, so it may be a read error. This chain joins TRBV20-1 and TRBJ2-3; 9 bases map to TRBD2. The germline gives CDR1 DFQATT, CDR2 SNEGSKA (reference sequence). The CDR3 has 13 amino acids. The CDR3 protein is CSAVGTSTDTPYF. The DNA of the CDR3 is TGCAGTGCCGTGGGGACTAGCACAGATACGCCGTATTTT.

Only a few counts were recorded for this clonotype. One end of the junction varies from germline; a read error may be responsible. The chain links TRBV20-1 to TRBJ2-3; 15 bases fit TRBD2. The CDR3 is made up of 21 amino acids. CDR1 is DFQATT, CDR2 SNEGSKA, per germline (reference sequence). The CDR3 spells CSATPHWGGLAGGVGTDTQYF. In nucleotides, the CDR3 is TGCAGTGCTACACCCCACTGGGGGGGACTAGCGGGAGGAGTTGGCACTGATACGCAGTATTTT.

This clonotype was seen more than once but under ten times. The chain carries TRBV5-1 and TRBJ1-1; D gene ambiguous. CDR3 size: 14 residues. CDR1 and CDR2 from the germline V gene are SGHRS and YFSETQ. The ends were cut back, 1 base at V and 1 base at J, with 8 bases in the middle. DNA for the CDR3: TGCGCCAGCAGCTTGAGGGTGCCGAACACTGAAGCTTTCTTT. This translates into CASSLRVPNTEAFF.

J is TRBJ2-1 and V is TRBV6-1, with 9 bases fitting TRBD2. This CDR3 region has 17 residues. Germline CDR1 and CDR2: MNHNS and SASEGT. The V segment lost 7 bases and the J segment 7 bases; nucleotides outside the gene matches: 17. CDR3 nucleotides: TGTGCCAGCATAGACCTGGGGCGGGAGGGAAAGAGGAATGAGCAGTTCTTC. Protein product: CASIDLGREGKRNEQFF.

This chain links TRBV14 with TRBJ2-5; no reliable D call. The CDR3 sequence is 15 residues long. Germline CDR1 reads SGHDN; CDR2 reads FVKESK. V lost 1 base, J lost 7 bases, and 16 bases lay in between. CDR3 sequence: CASSQANSAGGTQYF. The CDR3 DNA is TGTGCCAGCAGCCAAGCCAACTCTGCAGGTGGGACCCAGTACTTC.

This clonotype turned up a few times. CDR3 nucleotide sequence: TGTGCCAGCAGCCGCGAGTTGGACTCCTACAATGAGCAGTTCTTC. This codes for CASSRELDSYNEQFF. This rearrangement joins TRBV7-6 to TRBJ2-1; D gene uncertain. Trimming shortened V by 5 bases and J by 0 bases, and 11 bases separated the two germline ends. Germline assignment: CDR1 SGHVS and CDR2 FNYEAQ. The CDR3 has 15 residues.

The table lists this clonotype with many counts. The chain is built from TRBV28 and TRBJ2-4, with TRBD1 as a possible D gene (6 bases). Looked up from germline, CDR1 is MDHEN and CDR2 is SYDVKM. The CDR3 contains 15 residues. Trimming left V 4 bases short and J 7 bases short, with 17 bases between. The CDR3 protein is CASSSLQGGVNIQYF. As DNA, the CDR3 is TGTGCCAGCAGTTCATTACAGGGTGGGGTGAACATTCAGTACTTC. Combining the CDR3 with reference TRBV28 and TRBJ2-4 gives the whole variable domain DVKVTQSSRYLVKRTGEKVFLECVQDMDHENMFWYRQDPGLGLRLIYFSYDVKMKEKGDIPEGYSVSREKKERFSLILESASTNQTSMYLCASSSLQGGVNIQYFGAGTRLSVL.

The V and J genes are TRBV5-1 and TRBJ2-1; 10 bases are a match to TRBD2. Germline loops: CDR1 SGHRS, CDR2 YFSETQ. Trimming took 1 base from V and 3 from J; bases not matched to a gene: 10. The CDR3 runs to 18 residues. DNA for the CDR3: TGCGCCAGCAGCTTGACAGCGGGAGGGGAATTTAGCTACAATGAGCAGTTCTTC. As protein: CASSLTAGGEFSYNEQFF.

This clonotype was detected only a few times. CDR3 amino acids: CATGTSGASSYNEQFF. For the CDR3, the DNA is TGTGCCACCGGGACTAGCGGGGCTAGCTCCTACAATGAGCAGTTCTTC. The chain recombines TRBV2 with TRBJ2-1, with TRBD2 matching over 13 bases. The CDR3 is 16 amino acids. Trimming at V came to 10 bases and at J to 0 bases, leaving 6 bases not matched to a gene. CDR1 is SNHLY, CDR2 FYNNEI, per germline.

This clonotype was seen repeatedly, ten times or more. The chain employs TRBV12-3 or TRBV12-4 and TRBJ2-2; no clear D gene. V dropped 4 bases and J dropped 1 base, with 10 bases sitting between them. The CDR3 runs to 15 residues. The CDR3 region has the DNA TGTGCCAGCAGTTCAGGTTTGGGGAACACCGGGGAGCTGTTTTTT. Residues: CASSSGLGNTGELFF.

J is TRBJ2-1 and V is TRBV12-3 or TRBV12-4, with D tentatively TRBD1 or TRBD2 (7 bases each). Trimming left V 1 base short and J 7 bases short, with 29 bases between. The CDR3 consists of 20 residues. The CDR3 here is CASSLGSLGLARETGNEQFF. Here the CDR3 DNA reads TGTGCCAGCAGTTTAGGGAGCCTCGGACTTGCGCGGGAGACAGGGAATGAGCAGTTCTTC.

V usage is TRBV5-1 and J usage is TRBJ2-1; 7 positions agree with TRBD1. The CDR3 contains 17 residues. Germline V lookup: CDR1 SGHRS, CDR2 YFSETQ. V shed 3 bases, J shed 4 bases, and the junction held 13 bases outside the gene matches. The CDR3 DNA follows: TGCGCCAGCAGCTACCAGTACAGGGGCCCCGATTACAATGAGCAGTTCTTC. Translated: CASSYQYRGPDYNEQFF.

This clonotype was picked up many times. This chain joins TRBV29-1 and TRBJ1-1; 7 nucleotides match TRBD1. The CDR3 totals 15 residues. J gave up 1 base and V 2 bases, and 7 bases lay outside the gene matches. Germline values: CDR1 SQVTM, CDR2 ANQGSEA. The chain's CDR3 is CSVETKGAENTEAFF. The DNA for the CDR3 is TGCAGCGTTGAAACAAAGGGGGCAGAGAACACTGAAGCTTTCTTT.

This clonotype was detected only a few times. This chain joins TRBV4-1 and TRBJ2-5, with TRBD2 as a possible D gene (6 bases). CDR1 and CDR2 from the germline V gene are MGHRA and YSYEKL. The length of the CDR3 is 13 residues. With 3 bases removed from V and 5 bases from J, the gap between germline ends came to 10 bases. The CDR3 loop is CASSHGLWETQYF. DNA for the CDR3: TGCGCCAGCAGCCACGGACTATGGGAGACCCAGTACTTC.

This clonotype was seen only a few times. The genes are TRBV19 and TRBJ1-5, with D hard to call. This CDR3 is 14 amino acids long. Germline CDR1 is LNHDA and CDR2 is SQIVND (reference sequence). V lost 5 bases and J lost 4, with 12 bases in between. The CDR3 sequence: CASSYGPRNQPQHF. The CDR3 DNA reads TGTGCCAGTAGTTACGGACCCAGAAATCAGCCCCAGCATTTT. Using reference TRBV19 and TRBJ1-5 for the parts outside the CDR3, the full variable domain is DGGITQSPKYLFRKEGQNVTLSCEQNLNHDAMYWYRQDPGQGLRLIYYSQIVNDFQKGDIAEGYSVSREKKESFPLTVTSAQKNPTAFYLCASSYGPRNQPQHFGDGTRLSIL.

J is TRBJ2-7 and V is TRBV7-8; D perhaps matches TRBD2 (6 bases). The V gene lost 5 bases and the J gene lost 0 bases, with 26 bases spanning the gap. Germline V gene lookup returns CDR1 SGHVS and CDR2 FQNEAQ. The CDR3 consists of 19 residues. The CDR3 DNA follows: TGTGCCAGCAGCGACGAGCGGGCGGATGTGTGGGACCACTCCTACGAGCAGTACTTC. It translates to CASSDERADVWDHSYEQYF.

This clonotype showed up just a few times. CDR3 residues: CASRTGVPETQYF. The CDR3 DNA reads as TGTGCCAGCAGGACAGGGGTCCCGGAGACCCAGTACTTC. The chain has TRBV6-6 and TRBJ2-5; TRBD1 matches 8 bases. Germline lookup yields CDR1 MNHNY and CDR2 SVGAGI (reference sequence). V gave up 6 bases and J gave up 5 bases; unmatched junction bases: 5. There are 13 residues in the CDR3.

A few counts support this clonotype. This sequence joins TRBV12-3 or TRBV12-4 and TRBJ2-1, with unresolved D. CDR3 length: 13 amino acids. V gave up 2 bases and J gave up 8 bases, with 10 bases separating them. CDR3 sequence (DNA): TGTGCCAGCAGTTTATTGGTGCTGGATGAGCAGTTCTTC. Amino acids: CASSLLVLDEQFF.

Many counts were recorded for this clonotype. This chain links TRBV7-9 with TRBJ2-3; D ambiguous. Germline loops: CDR1 SEHNR, CDR2 FQNEAQ (reference sequence). The CDR3 runs 14 residues. The V gene lost 5 bases and the J gene lost 2 bases, with 11 bases spanning the gap. DNA of the CDR3: TGTGCCAGCAGCGAAAAGCGAGTCACAGATACGCAGTATTTT. Protein sequence: CASSEKRVTDTQYF.

The table lists this clonotype with a few counts. V is TRBV19 and J is TRBJ2-7, with D unresolved. V lost 3 bases and J 0 bases, leaving 12 bases between the germline ends. CDR1 LNHDA and CDR2 SQIVND come from the germline V gene (reference sequence). This CDR3 is built from 15 residues. The CDR3 region is CASSMSASSSYEQYF. CDR3 coding DNA: TGTGCCAGTAGTATGTCGGCTTCGAGCTCCTACGAGCAGTACTTC.